The clone carrying this T cell receptor beta chain was recorded many times. Its specificity is not known. CDR3-region Arm-PCR and iRepertoire HTBI primers produced the TCR beta libraries. TCRdb re-derived calls from the multiplex PCR reads in MiXCR, one entry per CDR3 protein. Of about 470,000 distinct CDR3 sequences listed, about a fifth are singletons. The data stem from a study of regulatory T cells in long-lasting Graves disease. On the study more broadly: Persistent cases were those of Graves' disease that involved over 5 years of antithyroid drugs with positive TSH receptor antibodies.

Findings and limits, study-wide: Thyroid tissue was not studied; only peripheral blood was.

Time point indicated: persistent/refractory GD, antithyroid drugs over 5 years with positive TRAb. The authors made the TCR library using RNA they extracted from PBMCs. In each case, Graves' disease was diagnosed per American Thyroid Association guidelines. Patients were enrolled at an endocrinology department in Xi'an, China. This CDR3 region has 15 residues. Deletions cut 0 bases from V and 0 bases from J, with 11 bases between. CDR1 DFQATT and CDR2 SNEGSKA come from the germline V gene (reference sequence). The chain is built from TRBV20-1 and TRBJ2-5; D may match TRBD1 or TRBD2 (5 bases each). The material was peripheral blood mononuclear cells (PBMCs), obtained when the disease was refractory, from a patient treated with antithyroid drugs. The sequence was obtained from a female donor with Graves disease. The CDR3 spells CSARDRRGYQETQYF. Here the CDR3 DNA reads TGCAGTGCTAGAGATCGACGGGGCTACCAAGAGACCCAGTACTTC.